This T cell receptor beta chain is from a study of post-analysis software for immune sequencing data. Study overall: Recorded subtypes: relapsing-remitting, secondary progressive, progressive-relapsing; some patients unannotated. Overall study results and limits: Co-batched samples clustered tightly together by F measure. Multiple sclerosis was associated with a significant reduction in normalized Chao1 diversity relative to controls. TRBV5-6, TRBV5-1 and TRBV20-1 belonged to a set of roughly 5 TRBV segments that were more frequent in patients than controls.

V was trimmed by 6 bases and J by 5 bases, leaving 13 bases between them. In germline, CDR1 is DFQATT, CDR2 SNEGSKA (reference sequence). The CDR3 has 12 amino acids. Points on this clonotype: Its cognate antigen is unknown.

Unique-molecular-identifier-tagged TCR beta cDNA libraries were used. TCRdb independently ran MiXCR on the PCR reads; one entry per CDR3 protein. Here the sample spans hundreds of thousands of distinct CDR3 sequences, over 45% being singletons. Sequenced sample: blood. This receptor was taken from a girl aged 2-10 years with multiple sclerosis. The chain uses TRBV20-1 and TRBJ2-5, with D maybe TRBD1 (6 bases). The CDR3 loop reads CSAQDRRETQYF. The CDR3 nucleotides are TGCAGTGCCCAAGACAGGAGGGAGACCCAGTACTTC.